This T cell receptor beta chain was identified during a study of blood T cell repertoires in COVID-19. As for the study in general: T cells, B-cell-depleted T cells, or PBMCs supplied cDNA or gDNA.

In the original analysis: Reference gene primer amplification gave estimated nucleated cell counts. The data were produced by immunoSEQ multiplex PCR, yet TCRdb's version contains in-frame clones alone and is incomplete. V, J and clone size derive from that table, while D and trimming were established from the DNA sequence. The sample holds approximately 300,000 clones; about 85% are singletons and the top ten take 0.87%. Germline V lookup: CDR1 MNHEY, CDR2 SVGAGI. The J segment lost 2 bases and the V segment lost 5 bases, leaving 2 bases of the junction unmatched. This CDR3 region has 13 residues. During active infection, Seattle patients enrolled and were then monitored through disease.

The sample comprised peripheral blood. The chain recombines TRBV6-5 with TRBJ2-5; 7 bases line up with TRBD1. The source is a human donor with COVID-19, enrolled during active disease. The donor label of this sample is uncertain. The CDR3 DNA follows: TGTGCCAGCAGTCCGGACAGGCAAGAGACCCAGTACTTC. Its translation: CASSPDRQETQYF.